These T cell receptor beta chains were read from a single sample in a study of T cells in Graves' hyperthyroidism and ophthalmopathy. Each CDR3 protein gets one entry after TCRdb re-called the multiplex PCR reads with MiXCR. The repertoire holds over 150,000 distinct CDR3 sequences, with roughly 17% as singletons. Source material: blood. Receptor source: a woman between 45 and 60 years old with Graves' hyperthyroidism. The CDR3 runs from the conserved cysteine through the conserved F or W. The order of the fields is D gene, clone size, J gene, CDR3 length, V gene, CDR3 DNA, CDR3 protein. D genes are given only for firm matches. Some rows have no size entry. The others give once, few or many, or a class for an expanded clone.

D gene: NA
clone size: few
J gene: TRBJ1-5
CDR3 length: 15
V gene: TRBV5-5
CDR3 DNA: TGTGCCAGCACTGGGGCCCATAGCCTCAATCAGCCCCAGCATTTT
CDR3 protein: CASTGAHSLNQPQHF

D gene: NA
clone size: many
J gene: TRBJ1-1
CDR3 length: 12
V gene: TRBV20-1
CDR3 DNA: TGCAGTGCGATGGGACACCGCACTGAAGCTTTCTTT
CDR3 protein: CSAMGHRTEAFF

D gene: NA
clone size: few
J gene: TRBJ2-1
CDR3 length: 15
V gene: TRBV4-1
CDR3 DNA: TGCGCCAGCAGCCTCTCGGTGGCGGGAACCGATGAGCAGTTCTTC
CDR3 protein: CASSLSVAGTDEQFF

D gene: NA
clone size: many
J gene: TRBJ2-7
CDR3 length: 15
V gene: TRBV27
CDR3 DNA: TGTGCCAGCAGTTTAATCAGGGCTAGCGCCTACGAGCAGTACTTC
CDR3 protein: CASSLIRASAYEQYF

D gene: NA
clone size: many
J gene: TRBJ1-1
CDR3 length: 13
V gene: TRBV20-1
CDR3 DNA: TGCAGTGCTGATGACGGACCGAACACTGAAGCTTTCTTT
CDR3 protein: CSADDGPNTEAFF

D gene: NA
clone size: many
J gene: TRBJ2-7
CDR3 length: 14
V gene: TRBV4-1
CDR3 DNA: TGCGCCAGCAGCCAAGATGGGGGCAGAGGCGAGCAGTACTTC
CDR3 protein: CASSQDGGRGEQYF

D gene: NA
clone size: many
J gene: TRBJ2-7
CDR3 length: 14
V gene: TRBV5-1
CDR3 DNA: TGCGCCAGCAGCTTGGGGCAGGGGTTCGACGAGCAGTACTTC
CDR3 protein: CASSLGQGFDEQYF

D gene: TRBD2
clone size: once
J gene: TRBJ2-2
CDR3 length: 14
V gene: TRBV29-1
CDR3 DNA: TGCAGCGTTGATACTAGCGGCTCCACCGGGGAGCTGTTTTTT
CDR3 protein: CSVDTSGSTGELFF

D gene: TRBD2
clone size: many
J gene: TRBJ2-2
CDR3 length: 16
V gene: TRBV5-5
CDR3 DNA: TGTGCCAGCAGCTCAGGACTAGCGGGGAACACCGGGGAGCTGTTTTTT
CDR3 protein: CASSSGLAGNTGELFF

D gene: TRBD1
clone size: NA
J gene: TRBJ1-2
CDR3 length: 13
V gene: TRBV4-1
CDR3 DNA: TGCGCCAGCAGCCCACAGGGGGCTCCTGGCTACACCTTC
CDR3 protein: CASSPQGAPGYTF

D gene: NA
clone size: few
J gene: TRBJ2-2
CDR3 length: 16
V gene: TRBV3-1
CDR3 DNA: TGTGCCAGCAGCCAAGGGAGTGGGGGCGGCGCCGGGGAGCTGTTTTTT
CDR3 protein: CASSQGSGGGAGELFF

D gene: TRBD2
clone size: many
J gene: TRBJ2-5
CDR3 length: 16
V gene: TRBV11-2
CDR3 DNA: TGTGCCAGCAGCTTAGGTTCTAGCGGAGGTTGGGAGACCCAGTACTTC
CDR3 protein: CASSLGSSGGWETQYF

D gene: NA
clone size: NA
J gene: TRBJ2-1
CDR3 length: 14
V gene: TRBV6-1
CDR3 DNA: TGTGCCAGCAGACAGACTCAGGGGCGGAACGAGCAGTTCTTC
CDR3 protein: CASRQTQGRNEQFF

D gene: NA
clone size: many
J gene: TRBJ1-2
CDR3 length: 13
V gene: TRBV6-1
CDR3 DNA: TGTGCCAGCAGCAAGCCGGGAGGATATGGCTACACCTTC
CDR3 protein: CASSKPGGYGYTF

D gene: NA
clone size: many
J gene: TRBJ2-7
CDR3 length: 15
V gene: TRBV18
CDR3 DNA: TGTGCCAGCTCACCACACCAAGAGGTATCCTACGAGCAGTACTTC
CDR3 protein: CASSPHQEVSYEQYF

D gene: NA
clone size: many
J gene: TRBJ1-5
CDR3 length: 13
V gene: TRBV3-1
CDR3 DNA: TGTGCCAGCAGCCAGTCAGGGAATCAGCCCCAGCATTTT
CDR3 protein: CASSQSGNQPQHF

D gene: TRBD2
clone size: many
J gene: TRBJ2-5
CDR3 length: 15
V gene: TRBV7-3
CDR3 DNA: TGTGCCAGCAGCGCCACTAGCGGGAGCCGGGAGACCCAGTACTTC
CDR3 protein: CASSATSGSRETQYF

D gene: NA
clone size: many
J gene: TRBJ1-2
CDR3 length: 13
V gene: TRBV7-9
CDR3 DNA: TGTGCCAGCAGCTCCGTTAGGGCGGTTGGCTACACCTTC
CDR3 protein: CASSSVRAVGYTF

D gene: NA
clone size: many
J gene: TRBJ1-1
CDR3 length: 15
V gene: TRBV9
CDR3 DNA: TGTGCCAGCAGCGTAGATGCAGGGGCGAGCACTGAAGCTTTCTTT
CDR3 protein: CASSVDAGASTEAFF

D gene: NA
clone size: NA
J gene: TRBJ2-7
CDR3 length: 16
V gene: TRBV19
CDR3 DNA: TGTGCCAGTAGTATAGGGCTCCGGGAGACTTCCCACGAGCAGTACTTC
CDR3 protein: CASSIGLRETSHEQYF

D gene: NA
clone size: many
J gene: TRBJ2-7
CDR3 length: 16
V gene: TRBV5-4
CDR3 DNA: TGTGCCAGCAGCTTGGAGGCTAGCCGAAGCTCCTACGAGCAGTACTTC
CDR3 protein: CASSLEASRSSYEQYF

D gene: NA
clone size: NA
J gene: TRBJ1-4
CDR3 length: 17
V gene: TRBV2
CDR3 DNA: TGTGCCACCCCGGCAGGTCCCTCAGGGGCAACTAATGAAAAACTGTTTTTT
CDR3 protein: CATPAGPSGATNEKLFF